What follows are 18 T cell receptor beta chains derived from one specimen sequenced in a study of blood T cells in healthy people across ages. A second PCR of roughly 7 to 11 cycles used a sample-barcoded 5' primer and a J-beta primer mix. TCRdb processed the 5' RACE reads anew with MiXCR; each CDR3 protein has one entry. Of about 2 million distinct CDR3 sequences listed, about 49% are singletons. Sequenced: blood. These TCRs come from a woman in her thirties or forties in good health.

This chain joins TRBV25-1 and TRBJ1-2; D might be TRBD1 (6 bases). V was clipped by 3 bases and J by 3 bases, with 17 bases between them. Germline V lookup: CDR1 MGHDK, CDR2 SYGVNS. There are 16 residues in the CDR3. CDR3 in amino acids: CASSDPSRDTHYGYTF. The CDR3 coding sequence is TGTGCCAGCAGTGACCCAAGCCGGGACACTCACTATGGCTACACCTTC.

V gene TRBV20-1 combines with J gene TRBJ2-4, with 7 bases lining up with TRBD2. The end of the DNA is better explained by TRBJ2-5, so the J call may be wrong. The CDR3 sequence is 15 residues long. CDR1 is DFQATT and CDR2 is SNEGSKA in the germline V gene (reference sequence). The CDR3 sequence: CSAIMLGPAGETQYF. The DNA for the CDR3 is TGCAGTGCCATCATGCTAGGACCAGCGGGGGAGACCCAGTACTTC.

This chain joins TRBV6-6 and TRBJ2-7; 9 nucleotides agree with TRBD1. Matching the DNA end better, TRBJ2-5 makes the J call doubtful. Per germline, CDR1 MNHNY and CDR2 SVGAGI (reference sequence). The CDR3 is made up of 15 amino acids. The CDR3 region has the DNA TGTGCCAGCAGTTACCCGGGACAGGGATCGGTGACCCAGTACTTC. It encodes CASSYPGQGSVTQYF.

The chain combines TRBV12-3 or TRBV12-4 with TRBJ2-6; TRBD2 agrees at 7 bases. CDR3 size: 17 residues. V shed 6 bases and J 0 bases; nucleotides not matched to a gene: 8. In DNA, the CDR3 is TGTGCCAGCAGGCCCCCGGGGGGAAACTCTGGGGCCAACGTCCTGACTTTC. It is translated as CASRPPGGNSGANVLTF.

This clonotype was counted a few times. CDR3 in DNA: TGTGCCAGCAGCCCATTTGGGGTAGTACTGCCCTACAATGAGCAGTTCTTC. Residues: CASSPFGVVLPYNEQFF. The chain is built from TRBV7-9 and TRBJ2-1; D gene uncertain. Trimming pared 5 bases from V and 2 bases from J, leaving 19 bases between. The CDR3 runs 17 residues. Germline V gene lookup returns CDR1 SEHNR and CDR2 FQNEAQ (reference sequence).

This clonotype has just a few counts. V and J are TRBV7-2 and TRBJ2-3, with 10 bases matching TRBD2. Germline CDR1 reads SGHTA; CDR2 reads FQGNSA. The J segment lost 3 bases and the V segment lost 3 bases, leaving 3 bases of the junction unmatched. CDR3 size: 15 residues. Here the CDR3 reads CASSFQGLATDTQYF. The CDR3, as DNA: TGTGCCAGCAGCTTCCAGGGACTAGCGACAGATACGCAGTATTTT.

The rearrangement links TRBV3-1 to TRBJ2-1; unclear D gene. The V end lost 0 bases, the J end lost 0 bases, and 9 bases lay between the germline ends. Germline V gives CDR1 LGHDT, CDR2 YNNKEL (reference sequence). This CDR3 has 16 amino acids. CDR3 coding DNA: TGTGCCAGCAGCCAAGAGAGAGGTTACTCCTACAATGAGCAGTTCTTC. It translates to CASSQERGYSYNEQFF.

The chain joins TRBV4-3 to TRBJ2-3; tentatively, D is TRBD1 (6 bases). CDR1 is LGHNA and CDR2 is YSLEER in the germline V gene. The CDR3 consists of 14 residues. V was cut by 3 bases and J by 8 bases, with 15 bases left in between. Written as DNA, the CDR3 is TGCGCCAGCAGCCAGGCAGGGGCTCTGGGTACGCAGTATTTT. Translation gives CASSQAGALGTQYF.

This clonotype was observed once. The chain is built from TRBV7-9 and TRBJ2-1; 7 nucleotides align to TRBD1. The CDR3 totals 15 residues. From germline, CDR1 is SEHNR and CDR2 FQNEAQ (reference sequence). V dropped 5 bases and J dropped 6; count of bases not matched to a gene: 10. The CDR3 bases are TGTGCCAGCAGCCTAGACAGGGATCGCTGCAATGAGCAGTTCTTC. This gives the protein CASSLDRDRCNEQFF.

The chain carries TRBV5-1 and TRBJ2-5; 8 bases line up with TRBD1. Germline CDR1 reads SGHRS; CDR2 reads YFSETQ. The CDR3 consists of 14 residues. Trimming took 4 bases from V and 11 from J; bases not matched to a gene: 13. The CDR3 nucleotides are TGCGCCAGCAGCCAACGGACAGGGAGTTCACCGCAGTACTTC. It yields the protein CASSQRTGSSPQYF.

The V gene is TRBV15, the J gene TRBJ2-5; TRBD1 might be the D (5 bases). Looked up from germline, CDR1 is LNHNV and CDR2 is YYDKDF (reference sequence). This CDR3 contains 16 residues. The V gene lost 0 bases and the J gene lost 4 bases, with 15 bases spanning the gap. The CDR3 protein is CATSRDLGKGRETQYF. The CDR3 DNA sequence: TGTGCCACCAGCAGAGATCTGGGCAAGGGGCGAGAGACCCAGTACTTC. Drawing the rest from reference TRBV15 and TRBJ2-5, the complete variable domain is DAMVIQNPRYQVTQFGKPVTLSCSQTLNHNVMYWYQQKSSQAPKLLFHYYDKDFNNEADTPDNFQSRRPNTSFCFLDIRSPGLGDTAMYLCATSRDLGKGRETQYFGPGTRLLVL.

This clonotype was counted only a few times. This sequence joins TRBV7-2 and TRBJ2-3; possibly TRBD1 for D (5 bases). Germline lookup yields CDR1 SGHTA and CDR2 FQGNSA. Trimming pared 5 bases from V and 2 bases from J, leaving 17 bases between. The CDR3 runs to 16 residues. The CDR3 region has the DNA TGTGCCAGCAGCCCCCCTGAAGGGGTACCCACAGATACGCAGTATTTT. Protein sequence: CASSPPEGVPTDTQYF.

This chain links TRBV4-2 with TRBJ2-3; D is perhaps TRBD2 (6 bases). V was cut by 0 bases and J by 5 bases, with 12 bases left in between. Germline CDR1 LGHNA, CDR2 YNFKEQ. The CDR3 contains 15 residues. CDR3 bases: TGTGCCAGCAGCCAAGATCCGGTTAGCGGAGATACGCAGTATTTT. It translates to CASSQDPVSGDTQYF.

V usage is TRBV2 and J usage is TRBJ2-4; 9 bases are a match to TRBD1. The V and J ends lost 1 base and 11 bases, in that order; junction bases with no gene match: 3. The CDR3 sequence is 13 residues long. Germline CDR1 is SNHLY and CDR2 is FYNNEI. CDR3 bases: TGTGCCAGCAGTGAAGGGACAGGGGTCTTTCAGTACTTC. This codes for CASSEGTGVFQYF. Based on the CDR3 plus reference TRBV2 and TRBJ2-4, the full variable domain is EPEVTQTPSHQVTQMGQEVILRCVPISNHLYFYWYRQILGQKVEFLVSFYNNEISEKSEIFDDQFSVERPDGSNFTLKIRSTKLEDSAMYFCASSEGTGVFQYFGAGTRLSVL.

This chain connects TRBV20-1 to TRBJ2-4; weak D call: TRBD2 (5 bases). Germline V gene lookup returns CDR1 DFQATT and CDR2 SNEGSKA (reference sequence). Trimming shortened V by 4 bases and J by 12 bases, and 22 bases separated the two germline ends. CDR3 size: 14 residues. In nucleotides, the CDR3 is TGCAGTGCTACGGCTAGCAGGATTTCAAGAGATCAGTACTTC. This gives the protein CSATASRISRDQYF.

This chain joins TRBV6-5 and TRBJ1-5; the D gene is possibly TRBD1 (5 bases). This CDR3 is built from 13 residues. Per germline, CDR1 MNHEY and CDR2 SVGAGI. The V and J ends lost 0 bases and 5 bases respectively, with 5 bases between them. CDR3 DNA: TGTGCCAGCAGTTACTCCAGGGATCAGCCCCAGCATTTT. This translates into CASSYSRDQPQHF.

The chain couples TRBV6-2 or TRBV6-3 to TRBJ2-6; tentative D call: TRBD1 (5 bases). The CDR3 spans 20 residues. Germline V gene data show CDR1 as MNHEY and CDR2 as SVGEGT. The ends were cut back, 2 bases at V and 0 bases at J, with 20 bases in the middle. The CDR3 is CASSYVPGHSIPSGANVLTF. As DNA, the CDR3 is TGTGCCAGCAGTTACGTTCCTGGACATTCGATACCCTCTGGGGCCAACGTCCTGACTTTC.

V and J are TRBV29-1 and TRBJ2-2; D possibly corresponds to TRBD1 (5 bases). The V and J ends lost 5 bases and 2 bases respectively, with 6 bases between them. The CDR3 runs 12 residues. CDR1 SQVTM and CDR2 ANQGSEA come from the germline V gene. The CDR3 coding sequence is TGCAGCGTTCAGGGTAACACCGGGGAGCTGTTTTTT. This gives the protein CSVQGNTGELFF.